The source of this TCR beta chain is a study of blood T cell repertoires in COVID-19. Clones were sequenced by immunoSEQ multiplex PCR, and TCRdb holds only the in-frame ones, with some missing. The sample shows approximately 110,000 clones, 80% to 85% of them seen only once. This clone was seen just once. V trimming: 4 bases; J trimming: 10 bases; junction bases outside the gene matches: 1. From germline, CDR1 is KGHDR and CDR2 SFDVKD. This CDR3 has 13 residues. The sequenced material came from peripheral blood. The genes are TRBV24-1 and TRBJ2-1; 12 bases are a match to TRBD2. The TCR was taken from a woman aged 70 to 79 with acute or convalescent COVID-19. Here the CDR3 reads CATSDLAGGEQFF. The CDR3 DNA reads TGTGCCACCAGTGACCTAGCGGGGGGGGAGCAGTTCTTC.